This entry lists 32 T cell receptor beta chains sequenced from one sample in a study of blood T cell repertoires in COVID-19. Measured with immunoSEQ multiplex PCR; TCRdb has only the in-frame clones, and not every one. Seen here are 200,000 to 300,000 clones, approximately 88% observed once, and the top ten hold 3% to 3.5%. The sequencing input was PBMCs or T cells enriched from blood (not recorded which). The source of these receptors is a woman aged 40 to 50 who had been exposed to COVID-19.

This clone turned up a few times. The chain couples TRBV4-3 to TRBJ1-3; perhaps TRBD1 as D (5 bases). Germline CDR1 is LGHNA and CDR2 is YSLEER. This CDR3 comprises 16 residues. Trimming stripped 2 bases from V and 6 bases from J, with 17 bases between. The CDR3 nucleotides are TGCGCCAGCAGCCAACGGTTTGGGGCCGAAATAAACACCATATATTTT. Protein sequence: CASSQRFGAEINTIYF.

The chain links TRBV19 to TRBJ2-3; 11 nucleotides match TRBD2. The CDR3 extends over 15 amino acids. J was trimmed by 5 bases and V by 4 bases; bases with no gene match: 5. Germline-derived CDR1 and CDR2 are LNHDA and SQIVND (reference sequence). CDR3 bases: TGTGCCAGTAGTAGGAGTAGCGGGAGGGTAGATACGCAGTATTTT. Translation: CASSRSSGRVDTQYF.

The V call is TRBV18, the J call TRBJ1-1; no definite D call. V was cut by 6 bases and J by 0 bases, with 11 bases left in between. The germline V gene has CDR1 KGHSH and CDR2 LQKENI. The CDR3 has 14 residues. CDR3 sequence reads: CASSPAAMNTEAFF. CDR3 sequence (DNA): TGTGCCAGCTCTCCCGCCGCTATGAACACTGAAGCTTTCTTT.

The chain joins TRBV19 to TRBJ2-4, with TRBD2 identical over 9 bases. Per germline, CDR1 LNHDA and CDR2 SQIVND (reference sequence). V shed 6 bases and J 8 bases; nucleotides not matched to a gene: 20. The CDR3 spans 18 residues. The CDR3 DNA is TGTGCCAGTAGGGACCAGGGGGTGGGTAGCGGGAGCGGTGACATTCAGTACTTC. Amino acid sequence: CASRDQGVGSGSGDIQYF.

The V call is TRBV23-1, the J call TRBJ1-2; D unclear. TRBV23-1 is an open reading frame whose function is uncertain. The CDR3 extends over 13 amino acids. Between the trimmed V and J ends, which lost 1 base and 5 bases, there was a span of 8 bases. The CDR3 spells CASSQYGEYGYTF. In DNA, the CDR3 is TGCGCCAGCAGTCAATATGGAGAATATGGCTACACCTTC.

This clone appeared once. The chain has TRBV9 and TRBJ2-3; a possible D gene is TRBD1 (5 bases). Trimming took 2 bases from V and 0 from J, leaving 10 bases between them. The germline V gene encodes CDR1 SGDLS and CDR2 YYNGEE. This CDR3 contains 15 residues. The DNA of the CDR3 is TGTGCCAGCAGCGTCGGACACGCTAGCACAGATACGCAGTATTTT. This translates into CASSVGHASTDTQYF.

The genes are TRBV4-1 and TRBJ2-5, with D maybe TRBD2 (7 bases). The CDR3 consists of 16 residues. V dropped 4 bases and J dropped 1 base, with 16 bases sitting between them. Per the germline V gene, CDR1 is MGHRA and CDR2 is YSYEKL. The DNA of the CDR3 is TGCGCCAGCAGCCTTGAGAGGGGGGGGCTCCAAGAGACCCAGTACTTC. Amino acids: CASSLERGGLQETQYF.

The CDR3 region has the DNA TGTGCCAGCAGCTTTGGGACAGGGGCTCGCGGCTACACCTTC. Amino acid sequence: CASSFGTGARGYTF. The rearrangement links TRBV5-5 to TRBJ1-2; 10 bases are shared with TRBD1. The V and J ends lost 2 bases and 8 bases, in that order; junction bases with no gene match: 6. Per germline, CDR1 SGHKS and CDR2 YYEKEE (reference sequence). The CDR3 length is 14 residues.

The chain combines TRBV9 with TRBJ1-1; 8 nucleotides line up with TRBD1. Germline-derived CDR1 and CDR2 are SGDLS and YYNGEE. This CDR3 has 15 residues. The junction had 3 bases not matched to a gene; V was cut back by 2 bases and J by 0 bases. CDR3 protein: CASSVRGLMNTEAFF. CDR3 nucleotides: TGTGCCAGCAGCGTCAGGGGGCTTATGAACACTGAAGCTTTCTTT.

The sample holds a few counts of this clone. The rearrangement joins TRBV2 to TRBJ1-5; D not certain. Germline lookup yields CDR1 SNHLY and CDR2 FYNNEI. The CDR3 totals 16 residues. V shed 6 bases and J shed 1 base, with 16 bases lying between them. The CDR3 spells CASSDFRGGSNQPQHF. The CDR3 DNA reads TGTGCCAGCAGCGACTTCCGGGGAGGGAGCAATCAGCCCCAGCATTTT.

This clone was observed many times. This chain uses TRBV9 with TRBJ1-2; D perhaps matches TRBD1 (6 bases). CDR3 length: 16 residues. The V end lost 3 bases, the J end lost 2 bases, and 17 bases lay between the germline ends. Looked up from germline, CDR1 is SGDLS and CDR2 is YYNGEE. The CDR3 protein is CASSESPIGTNYGYTF. CDR3 in DNA: TGTGCCAGCAGCGAATCTCCTATCGGGACAAACTATGGCTACACCTTC.

The V and J genes are TRBV5-6 and TRBJ2-3; weak D call: TRBD2 (6 bases). The CDR3 runs 17 residues. The V end lost 3 bases, the J end lost 1 base, and 18 bases lay between the germline ends. CDR1 and CDR2 (germline): SGHDT, YYEEEE. CDR3 sequence: CASSSLVGGKGTDTQYF. The CDR3 DNA follows: TGTGCCAGCAGCTCGTTGGTGGGGGGTAAGGGCACAGATACGCAGTATTTT.

The CDR3 region is CASSLSLGTSGPAGNEQFF. The CDR3 coding sequence is TGTGCCAGCAGCTTAAGCTTAGGGACTAGCGGGCCCGCCGGGAATGAGCAGTTCTTC. The V and J genes are TRBV7-3 and TRBJ2-1; TRBD2 matches 12 bases. The V gene end was trimmed by 1 base and the J gene end by 7 bases; junction bases not matched to a gene: 14. The CDR3 spans 19 residues. Germline V gives CDR1 SGHTA, CDR2 FQGTGA.

The V call is TRBV9, the J call TRBJ1-5; 8 bases fit TRBD1. V was pared by 4 bases and J by 7 bases, with 7 bases of the junction left unmatched. The CDR3 loop spans 14 amino acids. Per germline, CDR1 SGDLS and CDR2 YYNGEE. This CDR3 reads CASSPAQGAQPQHF. The CDR3 DNA sequence: TGTGCCAGCAGCCCAGCCCAGGGGGCACAGCCCCAGCATTTT.

This chain connects TRBV2 to TRBJ2-1, with 10 nucleotides matching TRBD2. The junction had 2 bases not matched to a gene; V was cut back by 2 bases and J by 4 bases. This CDR3 has 15 residues. Looked up from germline, CDR1 is SNHLY and CDR2 is FYNNEI. The CDR3: CASSEYSGRYNEQFF. The CDR3 DNA follows: TGTGCCAGCAGTGAATATAGCGGGAGGTACAATGAGCAGTTCTTC. The full variable domain, completed using reference TRBV2 and TRBJ2-1, is EPEVTQTPSHQVTQMGQEVILRCVPISNHLYFYWYRQILGQKVEFLVSFYNNEISEKSEIFDDQFSVERPDGSNFTLKIRSTKLEDSAMYFCASSEYSGRYNEQFFGPGTRLTVL.

The chain uses TRBV19 and TRBJ1-4; D is possibly TRBD1 (5 bases). Germline CDR1 is LNHDA and CDR2 is SQIVND (reference sequence). Trimming took 4 bases from V and 8 from J, leaving 14 bases between them. The CDR3 length is 14 residues. CDR3 region: CASSNGTPGEKLFF. The CDR3 coding sequence is TGTGCCAGTAGTAACGGGACTCCTGGGGAAAAACTGTTTTTT.

This sequence joins TRBV14 and TRBJ2-3, with a possible D match to TRBD1 (6 bases). With 0 bases removed from V and 2 bases from J, the gap between germline ends came to 15 bases. Germline values: CDR1 SGHDN, CDR2 FVKESK. This CDR3 contains 17 residues. CDR3 amino acids: CASSQDYGTIHTDTQYF. In DNA form, the CDR3 reads TGTGCCAGCAGCCAAGACTACGGGACAATACACACAGATACGCAGTATTTT.

This clone was seen ten or more times. V and J are TRBV9 and TRBJ2-7; TRBD2 matches 8 bases. The CDR3 has 15 amino acids. The trim removed 0 bases at V and 3 bases at J, leaving 5 bases unmatched. CDR1 SGDLS and CDR2 YYNGEE come from the germline V gene. In nucleotides, the CDR3 is TGTGCCAGCAGCGTAGGCCTAGCGGGCCGCTACGAGCAGTACTTC. It codes for CASSVGLAGRYEQYF.

The chain joins TRBV27 to TRBJ1-4; 7 bases map to TRBD1. V lost 5 bases and J lost 4; bases outside the gene matches: 10. Looked up from germline, CDR1 is MNHEY and CDR2 is SMNVEV (reference sequence). CDR3 length equals 16 residues. The CDR3 DNA sequence: TGTGCCAGCAGTAGGGCTGGGACAGCCTATAATGAAAAACTGTTTTTT. Protein sequence: CASSRAGTAYNEKLFF.

This chain links TRBV27 with TRBJ1-6, with 8 bases lining up with TRBD1. Losses at the gene ends were 4 bases for V and 13 bases for J; bases not matched to a gene: 6. The CDR3 consists of 13 residues. Germline V gives CDR1 MNHEY, CDR2 SMNVEV (reference sequence). DNA for the CDR3: TGTGCCAGCAGTTCTCAAAACAGGGGGCCCCTCCACTTT. Protein sequence: CASSSQNRGPLHF.

A note on this clone: Within the sample, other DNA sequences also encode this same CDR3. CDR3 protein: CASSSGIGGYTF. The CDR3 DNA is TGTGCCAGCAGTTCGGGGATTGGTGGCTACACCTTC. V is TRBV28 and J is TRBJ1-2; D gene ambiguous. V lost 4 bases and J 7 bases, leaving 10 bases between the germline ends. This CDR3 spans 12 amino acids. The germline gives CDR1 MDHEN, CDR2 SYDVKM.

Regarding this clone: At one of its ends the junction is not consistent with the germline gene, which may arise from a read error. The gene calls are TRBV5-1 and TRBJ2-1, with D possibly being TRBD2 (6 bases). CDR1 is SGHRS, CDR2 YFSETQ, per germline. This CDR3 is 13 amino acids long. In DNA form, the CDR3 reads TGTGCCAGCAGCTTGGTTGGGGGGACTGAGCAGTTCTTC. This codes for CASSLVGGTEQFF.

The rearrangement links TRBV6-2 or TRBV6-3 to TRBJ2-5, with D possibly matching TRBD1 (6 bases). Germline-derived CDR1 and CDR2 are MNHEY and SVGEGT. The CDR3 extends over 17 amino acids. V lost 2 bases and J 9 bases, leaving 25 bases between the germline ends. The CDR3 loop reads CASSYDISQGRGKPQYF. Here the CDR3 DNA reads TGTGCCAGCAGTTACGATATATCACAGGGACGGGGAAAACCCCAGTACTTC.

About this clone: One junction end disagrees with the germline gene, perhaps due to a read error. The V gene is TRBV5-1, the J gene TRBJ2-5, with TRBD1 matching over 8 bases. The CDR3 is 13 amino acids. Germline values: CDR1 SGHRS, CDR2 YFSETQ. The DNA of the CDR3 is TGTGCCAGCAGCCTGGGACAGGCGGAGACCCAGTACTTC. As protein: CASSLGQAETQYF.

The CDR3 region has the DNA TGTGCCAGCTCACCACCAGAGCGGGGGGGATCCTACGAGCAGTACTTC. It specifies CASSPPERGGSYEQYF. This sequence joins TRBV18 and TRBJ2-7, with 10 positions matching TRBD2. The CDR3 is made up of 16 amino acids. Germline CDR1 reads KGHSH; CDR2 reads LQKENI. J lost 1 base, V lost 0 bases, and 3 bases had no gene match.

The rearrangement links TRBV14 to TRBJ1-2; the D is unclear. The CDR3 totals 13 residues. Between the trimmed V and J ends, which lost 5 bases and 8 bases, there was a span of 15 bases. Germline CDR1 SGHDN, CDR2 FVKESK. The CDR3 region is CASSAYVMAGYTF. DNA of the CDR3: TGTGCCAGCAGCGCATACGTTATGGCCGGCTACACCTTC.

This chain uses TRBV19 with TRBJ1-1, with 7 bases that match TRBD1. Germline CDR1 LNHDA, CDR2 SQIVND (reference sequence). J was trimmed by 0 bases and V by 5 bases; bases with no gene match: 6. The CDR3 has 15 residues. The DNA of the CDR3 is TGTGCCAGTAGTTTTCCCGGGACAGTGAACACTGAAGCTTTCTTT. Protein sequence: CASSFPGTVNTEAFF.

The rearrangement links TRBV27 to TRBJ1-2; no clear D. From germline, CDR1 is MNHEY and CDR2 SMNVEV (reference sequence). This CDR3 is built from 13 residues. Trimming left V 6 bases short and J 3 bases short, with 11 bases between. Here the CDR3 DNA reads TGTGCCAGCAGATCACGGAGGGACTATGGCTACACCTTC. Its protein is CASRSRRDYGYTF.

The chain couples TRBV10-1 to TRBJ1-2, with a weak D call TRBD1 (5 bases). The V gene's germline CDR1 is WNHNN and CDR2 SYGVQD (reference sequence). Between the trimmed V and J ends, which lost 4 bases and 8 bases, there was a span of 17 bases. CDR3 length: 14 residues. The CDR3 DNA reads TGCGCCAGCAGTGCCCCGGAGGGGAGTAAGGGCTACACCTTC. This sequence encodes CASSAPEGSKGYTF.

This clone was picked up one time. The V and J genes are TRBV5-4 and TRBJ2-3, with D maybe TRBD2 (6 bases). V lost 2 bases and J lost 2, with 9 bases in between. The CDR3 loop spans 14 amino acids. Germline V gene data show CDR1 as SGHNT and CDR2 as YYREEE (reference sequence). The DNA for the CDR3 is TGTGCCAGCAGCTTTGCGGGACCCACAGATACGCAGTATTTT. Its protein is CASSFAGPTDTQYF.

The chain uses TRBV4-3 and TRBJ2-1, with TRBD2 as a possible D gene (6 bases). Germline assignment: CDR1 LGHNA and CDR2 YSLEER. This CDR3 has 16 amino acids. The ends were cut back, 6 bases at V and 5 bases at J, with 20 bases in the middle. The CDR3 DNA follows: TGCGCCAGCAGACAAACCTTCCGGACTATCAACAATGAGCAGTTCTTC. Its protein product is CASRQTFRTINNEQFF.

Turning to this clone: Sequence at one end of the junction differs from germline and may be a read error. The chain uses TRBV7-9 and TRBJ1-3, with D unresolved. Germline-derived CDR1 and CDR2 are SEHNR and FQNEAQ (reference sequence). This CDR3 contains 15 residues. The CDR3 here is CASSFDSLSGNTIYF. DNA for the CDR3: TGTGCCAGCAGCTTCGACTCGTTATCTGGGAACACCATATATTTT.